This T cell receptor (beta chain) was obtained from a study of CD8+ T cells in alopecia areata. Whole-study context: Among treated patients, oral tofacitinib was administered at 5 to 10 mg twice daily. Notes on the study in general: Affected lesional scalp, above all in alopecia totalis/universalis, was more clonal than normal scalp. Scalp sequencing also captures normal skin's resident alphabeta T cells.

With regard to this clone: Antigen unknown.

The CDR3 has 16 residues. Germline V gives CDR1 MGHRA, CDR2 YSYEKL. V trimming: 0 bases; J trimming: 5 bases; junction bases outside the gene matches: 7. Using a FACSAria, the CD4+ and CD8+ T cells were sorted from the PBMCs. It was cDNA, reverse transcribed from extracted RNA, that served as the sequencing template. Profiled with immunoSEQ multiplex PCR; TCRdb holds only in-frame clones, not every one. The data contain roughly 250,000 clones, around two thirds of them singletons. This rearrangement joins TRBV4-1 to TRBJ2-5; the match to TRBD1 covers 9 bases. This sequence was found in a human donor with alopecia areata. Specimen: CD4+ T cells sorted from blood, collected at week 0. The CDR3 nucleotides are TGCGCCAGCAGCCAAGATGGCACAGGGGGCTTGGAGACCCAGTACTTC. It specifies CASSQDGTGGLETQYF.